This T cell receptor beta chain was retrieved from a study of blood T cells in healthy people across ages. Study-wide background: Through template switching, about one barcoded beta molecule was captured per two T cells, as measured in model experiments. Study-level points and caveats: The long-lived group displayed more naive CD4+ cells, plus higher diversity, than the aged donors did. The study found TCR beta diversity correlated strongly with naive T cell percentage.

Combining a sample-barcoded 5' primer with a J-beta primer mix, a second PCR ran for about 7 to 12 cycles. In TCRdb, the 5' RACE reads were re-called with MiXCR into one record per CDR3 protein. The sample includes fewer than 900,000 distinct CDR3 sequences, roughly 45% of them seen just once. Note on this clonotype: What it recognizes is unknown.

Germline values: CDR1 SGHAT, CDR2 FQNNGV. Trimming removed 5 bases at V and 1 base at J, with 17 bases between. This CDR3 region has 16 residues. V gene TRBV11-2 combines with J gene TRBJ1-1, with a weak D call TRBD1 (5 bases). This sequence was found in a woman aged 55-75 years in good health. The source material was blood. CDR3 loop: CASSLTWGERNTEAFF. CDR3 sequence (DNA): TGTGCCAGCAGCCTCACCTGGGGGGAAAGGAACACTGAAGCTTTCTTT. Supplemented by reference TRBV11-2 and TRBJ1-1, the full variable domain reads EAGVAQSPRYKIIEKRQSVAFWCNPISGHATLYWYQQILGQGPKLLIQFQNNGVVDDSQLPKDRFSAERLKGVDSTLKIQPAKLEDSAVYLCASSLTWGERNTEAFFGQGTRLTVV.